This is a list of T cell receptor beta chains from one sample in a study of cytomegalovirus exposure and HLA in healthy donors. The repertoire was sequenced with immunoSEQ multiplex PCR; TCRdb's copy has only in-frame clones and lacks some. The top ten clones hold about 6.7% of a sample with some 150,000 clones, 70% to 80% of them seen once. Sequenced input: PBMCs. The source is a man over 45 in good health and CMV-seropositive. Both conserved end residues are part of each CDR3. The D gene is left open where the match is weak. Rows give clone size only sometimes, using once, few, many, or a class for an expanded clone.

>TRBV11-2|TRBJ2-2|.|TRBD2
CASSLSRLAGGPDGELFF
TGTGCCAGCAGCTTAAGCCGGCTAGCGGGAGGGCCGGACGGGGAGCTGTTTTTT
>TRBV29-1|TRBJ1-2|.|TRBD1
CSVAAGQNSESYGYTF
TGCAGCGTCGCCGCGGGACAGAATTCTGAGAGCTATGGCTACACCTTC
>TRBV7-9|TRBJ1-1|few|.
CASSYGGNTEAFF
TGTGCCAGCAGCTACGGGGGGAACACTGAAGCTTTCTTT
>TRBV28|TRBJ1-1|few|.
CASRVMPRTEAFF
TGTGCCAGCAGAGTTATGCCGAGAACTGAAGCTTTCTTT
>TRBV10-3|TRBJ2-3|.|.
CAISEYGTQYF
TGTGCCATCAGTGAATACGGTACGCAGTATTTT
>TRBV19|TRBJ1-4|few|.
CASKFSPGRTEKLFF
TGTGCCAGTAAGTTCTCCCCAGGTCGAACTGAAAAACTGTTTTTT
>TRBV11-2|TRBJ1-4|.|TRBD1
CASSLVTGGEKLFF
TGTGCCAGCAGCTTAGTAACAGGGGGAGAAAAACTGTTTTTT
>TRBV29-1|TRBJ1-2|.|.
CSVGQDYGYTF
TGCAGCGTGGGGCAGGACTATGGCTACACCTTC
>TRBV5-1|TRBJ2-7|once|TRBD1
CASSFGQGDSEQYF
TGCGCCAGCAGCTTTGGACAGGGAGATTCCGAGCAGTACTTC
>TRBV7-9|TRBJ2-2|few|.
CSSSLGAANTGELFF
TGTTCCAGCAGCTTAGGGGCAGCCAACACCGGGGAGCTGTTTTTT
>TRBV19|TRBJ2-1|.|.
CASSLQTGSYNEQFF
TGTGCCAGTAGTCTCCAGACGGGTAGCTACAATGAGCAGTTCTTC
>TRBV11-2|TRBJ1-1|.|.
CASSLTTEGTEAFF
TGTGCCAGCAGCTTAACGACGGAGGGGACTGAAGCTTTCTTT
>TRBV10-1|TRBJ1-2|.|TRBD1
CASSDDRAYGYTF
TGCGCCAGCAGCGACGACAGGGCCTATGGCTACACCTTC
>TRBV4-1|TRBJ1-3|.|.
CASSQGGQGSSGNTIYF
TGCGCCAGCAGCCAAGGCGGTCAGGGGAGCTCTGGAAACACCATATATTTT
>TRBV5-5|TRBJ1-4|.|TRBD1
CASSAGQEINEKLFF
TGTGCCAGCAGCGCAGGACAGGAGATCAATGAAAAACTGTTTTTT
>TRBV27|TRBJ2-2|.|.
CASSLYPGSGELFF
TGTGCCAGCAGTTTATACCCGGGGTCCGGGGAGCTGTTTTTT
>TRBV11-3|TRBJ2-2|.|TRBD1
CASSLDRGVTGELFF
TGTGCCAGCAGCTTGGACAGGGGCGTTACCGGGGAGCTGTTTTTT
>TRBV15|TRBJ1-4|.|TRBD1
CATSSRGRDEKLFF
TGTGCCACCAGCAGCAGGGGGCGGGATGAAAAACTGTTTTTT
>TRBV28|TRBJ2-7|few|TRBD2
CASSPPTQGGSYEQYF
TGTGCCAGCAGCCCCCCTACCCAGGGCGGGAGCTACGAGCAGTACTTC
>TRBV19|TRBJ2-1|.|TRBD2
CASSISSGLAIYNEQFF
TGTGCCAGTAGTATCAGTTCCGGACTAGCAATCTACAATGAGCAGTTCTTC
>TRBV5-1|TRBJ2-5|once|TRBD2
CASSVAGLLQETQYF
TGCGCCAGCAGTGTAGCGGGACTCCTCCAAGAGACCCAGTACTTC
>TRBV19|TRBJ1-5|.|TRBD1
CASSPGTANSNQPQHF
TGTGCCAGTAGTCCCGGGACAGCTAATAGCAATCAGCCCCAGCATTTT
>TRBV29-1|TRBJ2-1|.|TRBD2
CSVRSTGGIGNEQFF
TGCAGCGTTAGGTCTACGGGAGGAATTGGGAATGAGCAGTTCTTC
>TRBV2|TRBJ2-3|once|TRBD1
CASSDLGQGIDTQYF
TGTGCCAGCAGTGACTTGGGACAGGGGATTGATACGCAGTATTTT
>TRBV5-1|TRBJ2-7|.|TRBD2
CASSGTSGRASEQYF
TGCGCCAGCAGCGGGACTAGCGGGAGGGCCTCCGAGCAGTACTTC
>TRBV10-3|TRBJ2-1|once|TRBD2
CAIRGLADNEQFF
TGTGCCATCAGGGGACTAGCGGACAATGAGCAGTTCTTC
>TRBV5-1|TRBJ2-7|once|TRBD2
CASTPGSGTVGQYF
TGCGCCAGCACCCCGGGGAGCGGGACTGTCGGGCAGTACTTC
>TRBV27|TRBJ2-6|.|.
CASSFLSGANVLTF
TGTGCCAGCAGTTTCCTCTCTGGGGCCAACGTCCTGACTTTC
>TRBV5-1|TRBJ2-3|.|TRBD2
CASSPGGDPRATQYF
TGCGCCAGCAGCCCGGGAGGGGACCCGAGGGCTACGCAGTATTTT
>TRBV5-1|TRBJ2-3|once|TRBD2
CASSLESLAGTDTQYF
TGCGCCAGCAGCTTGGAAAGCCTAGCGGGCACAGATACGCAGTATTTT
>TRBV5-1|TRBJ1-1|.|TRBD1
CASSVRQGGGTEAFF
TGCGCCAGCAGCGTAAGACAGGGGGGAGGGACTGAAGCTTTCTTT
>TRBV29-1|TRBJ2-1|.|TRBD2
CSVPLLSGSMDEQFF
TGCAGCGTTCCCCTCTTAAGCGGGAGCATGGATGAGCAGTTCTTC
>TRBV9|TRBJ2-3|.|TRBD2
CASSVTSGATDTQYF
TGTGCCAGCAGCGTAACTAGCGGGGCGACAGATACGCAGTATTTT
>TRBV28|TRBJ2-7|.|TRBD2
CASRGAGLSYEQYF
TGTGCCAGCAGGGGAGCGGGGCTCTCCTACGAGCAGTACTTC
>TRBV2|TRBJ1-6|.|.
CASSDPSTGSGSPLHF
TGTGCCAGCAGTGACCCTTCGACAGGAAGCGGATCACCCCTCCACTTT
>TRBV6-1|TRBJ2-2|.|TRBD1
CASSGHTGTGSLGDTGELFF
TGTGCCAGCAGTGGGCACACCGGGACAGGGTCGTTGGGTGACACCGGGGAGCTGTTTTTT
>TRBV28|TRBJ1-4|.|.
CASSAGRRASEKLFF
TGTGCCAGCAGTGCGGGGCGCCGGGCAAGTGAAAAACTGTTTTTT
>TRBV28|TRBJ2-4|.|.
CASSKQLAKNIQYF
TGTGCCAGCAGTAAACAGCTCGCCAAAAACATTCAGTACTTC
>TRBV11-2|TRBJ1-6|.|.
CASSPLDSPLHF
TGTGCCAGCAGCCCTCTTGATTCACCCCTCCACTTT
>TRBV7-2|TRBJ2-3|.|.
CASSFDGSTDTQYF
TGTGCCAGCAGCTTTGACGGGAGCACAGATACGCAGTATTTT
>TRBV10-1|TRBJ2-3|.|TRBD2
CASSEWREQDTQYF
TGCGCCAGCAGTGAGTGGCGGGAGCAAGATACGCAGTATTTT
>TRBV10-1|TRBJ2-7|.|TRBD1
CASTRQGRREQYF
TGCGCCAGCACCAGACAGGGGCGGCGCGAGCAGTACTTC
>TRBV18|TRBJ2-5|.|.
CASSPVFQGGGETQYF
TGTGCCAGCTCACCAGTTTTCCAGGGAGGTGGAGAGACCCAGTACTTC
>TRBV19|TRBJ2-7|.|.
CASSRARTATPEQYF
TGTGCCAGTAGTAGGGCTAGGACAGCGACCCCCGAGCAGTACTTC
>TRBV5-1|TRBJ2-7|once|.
CASSPGARNEQYF
TGCGCCAGCAGCCCTGGGGCGCGGAACGAGCAGTACTTC
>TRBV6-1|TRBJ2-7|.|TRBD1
CASSGGTGGNEQYF
TGTGCCAGCAGTGGGGGGACAGGGGGGAACGAGCAGTACTTC
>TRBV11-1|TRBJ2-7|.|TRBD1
CASSQRARGRFDEQYF
TGTGCCAGCAGCCAACGCGCCAGGGGGCGCTTCGACGAGCAGTACTTC
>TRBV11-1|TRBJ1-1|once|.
CASSLGRGTEAFF
TGTGCCAGCAGCTTGGGCAGGGGCACTGAAGCTTTCTTT
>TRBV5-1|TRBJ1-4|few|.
CASSLSSGGGPEKLFF
TGCGCCAGCAGCTTAAGCTCAGGAGGAGGACCTGAAAAACTGTTTTTT
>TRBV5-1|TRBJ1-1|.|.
CASRLLADAEAFF
TGCGCCAGCAGACTACTAGCAGACGCTGAAGCTTTCTTT
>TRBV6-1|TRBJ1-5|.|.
CASRLYSNQPQHF
TGTGCCAGCAGGCTATATAGCAATCAGCCCCAGCATTTT
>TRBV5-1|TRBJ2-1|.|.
CATKPQGLGSNEQFF
TGCGCCACCAAGCCACAGGGCCTAGGTAGCAATGAGCAGTTCTTC
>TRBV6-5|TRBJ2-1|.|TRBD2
CASSKREEYNEQFF
TGTGCCAGTTCTAAGCGGGAGGAATACAATGAGCAGTTCTTC
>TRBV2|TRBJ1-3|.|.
CASIVGQGFGNTIYF
TGTGCCAGCATCGTGGGGCAGGGATTCGGAAACACCATATATTTT
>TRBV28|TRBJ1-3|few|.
CASSASPGAKGNTIYF
TGTGCCAGCAGTGCTTCCCCCGGAGCAAAAGGAAACACCATATATTTT
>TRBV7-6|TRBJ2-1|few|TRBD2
CASSLAGTILNEQFF
TGTGCCAGCAGCTTAGCCGGGACTATCCTCAATGAGCAGTTCTTC
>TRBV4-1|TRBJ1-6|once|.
CASSSMGWAGSPLHF
TGCGCCAGCAGCTCAATGGGTTGGGCCGGCTCACCCCTCCACTTT
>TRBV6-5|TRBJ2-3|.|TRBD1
CASSSDRADTQYF
TGTGCCAGCAGTTCCGACAGGGCAGATACGCAGTATTTT
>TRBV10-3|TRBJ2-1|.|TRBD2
CATRGTSGRANEQFF
TGTGCCACCAGAGGTACTAGCGGGAGGGCCAATGAGCAGTTCTTC